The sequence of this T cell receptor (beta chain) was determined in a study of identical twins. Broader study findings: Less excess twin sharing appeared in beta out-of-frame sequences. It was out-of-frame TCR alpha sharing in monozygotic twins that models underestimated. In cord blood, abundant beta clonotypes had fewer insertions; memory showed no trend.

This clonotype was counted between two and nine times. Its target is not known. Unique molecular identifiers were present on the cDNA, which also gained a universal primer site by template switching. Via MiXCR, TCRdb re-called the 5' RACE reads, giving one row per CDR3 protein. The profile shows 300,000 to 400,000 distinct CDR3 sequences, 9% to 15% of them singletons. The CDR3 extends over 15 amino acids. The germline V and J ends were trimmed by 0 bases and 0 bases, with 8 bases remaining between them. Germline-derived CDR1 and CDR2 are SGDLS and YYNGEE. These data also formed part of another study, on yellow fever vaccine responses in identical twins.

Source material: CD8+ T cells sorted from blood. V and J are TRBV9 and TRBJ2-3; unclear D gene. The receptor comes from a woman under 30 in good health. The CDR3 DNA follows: TGTGCCAGCAGCGTAGACCCAAGTAGCACAGATACGCAGTATTTT. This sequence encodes CASSVDPSSTDTQYF. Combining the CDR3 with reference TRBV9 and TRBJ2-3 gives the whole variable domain DSGVTQTPKHLITATGQRVTLRCSPRSGDLSVYWYQQSLDQGLQFLIQYYNGEERAKGNILERFSAQQFPDLHSELNLSSLELGDSALYFCASSVDPSSTDTQYFGPGTRLTVL.